This entry concerns a single T cell receptor beta chain. In the source study's methods: Reference gene primer amplification gave nucleated cell count estimates. Sequenced by immunoSEQ multiplex PCR; TCRdb stores in-frame clones only, minus some. From that table come the V and J calls and clone size; the DNA was used to work out D and trimming. The table lists over 200,000 clones, about four fifths of them singletons. After removal of 5 bases from V and 9 bases from J, the junction contained 12 bases not matched to a gene. The CDR3 length is 17 residues. Germline V gives CDR1 SGHTA, CDR2 FQGNSA. The record originates from a study of blood T cell repertoires in COVID-19. Study-wide context: Material from acute and convalescent COVID-19 was sourced from the United States, Italy and Spain. The analysed material was cDNA or gDNA that came from T cells, B-cell-depleted T cells, or PBMCs.

The sequence came from a woman aged 40 to 49 with active or convalescent COVID-19. V and J are TRBV7-2 and TRBJ2-5, with 16 bases fitting TRBD2. The sequencing input was peripheral blood. The CDR3 nucleotides are TGTGCCAGCAGCCAACTGGGGGGGACTAGCGGGAGGGCCTCCCAGTACTTC. Protein product: CASSQLGGTSGRASQYF.